Described below is a single T cell receptor (beta chain) sequence and its context. The data were taken from a study of blood T cell repertoires in COVID-19. Study processing details: The assay estimated nucleated cells by amplifying reference gene primers. The repertoire was sequenced with immunoSEQ multiplex PCR; TCRdb's copy has only in-frame clones and lacks some. The D gene and trimming were derived from the DNA, and the V and J assignments and clone size from that table. The table includes around 68,000 clones, under 85% detected once. CDR1 is SGHTA, CDR2 FQGNSA, per germline. The J segment lost 5 bases and the V segment lost 5 bases, leaving 11 bases of the junction unmatched. CDR3 length: 16 residues.

The chain uses TRBV7-2 and TRBJ2-2, with TRBD1 matching over 7 bases. This clonotype was obtained from a woman aged 45-65 years with acute or convalescent COVID-19. Sequenced material: peripheral blood. Here the CDR3 reads CASSLPPRGFTGELFF. The CDR3 DNA reads TGTGCCAGCAGCCTCCCCCCCAGGGGGTTTACCGGGGAGCTGTTTTTT.